This T cell receptor beta chain was identified in a study of early T cells in non-severe SARS-CoV-2 infection. Study background: Sequencing targeted bulk RNA from unsorted whole blood, leaving chains unpaired.

Germline values: CDR1 SEHNR, CDR2 FQNEAQ (reference sequence). The CDR3 has 14 residues. Germline trimming cut 5 bases from V and 3 bases from J; bases unmatched to any gene: 7. This clonotype was seen ten or more times. Individual cDNA molecules were tagged with unique molecular identifiers. TCRdb reprocessed the 5' RACE reads via MiXCR and lists one record per CDR3 protein. The table lists 40,000 or so distinct CDR3 sequences, about 9.9% of them singletons. This clonotype was sampled from an adult who was a healthcare worker with PCR-confirmed SARS-CoV-2 infection or an uninfected control (not recorded which). The chain couples TRBV7-9 to TRBJ2-7, with 7 bases lining up with TRBD1. The sample was whole blood. CDR3 DNA sequence: TGTGCCAGCAGCGAACCGGGACAGTACTACGAGCAGTACTTC. Protein product: CASSEPGQYYEQYF.